This note documents a single TCR beta chain sequence. Its recognized antigen is unknown. Within one base of it there is no much larger clone, and no base qualities were kept. This entry comes from a study of chemoradiotherapy in HPV16-positive cancers (dated by TCRdb to the early 2020s). Notes on the research overall: Functional T-cell assays on cells from two HPV16-positive patients defined candidate HPV-specific T-cell clones and common TCR motifs. The candidate HPV-specific TCRs and motifs were then tracked in TCR repertoires from under 100 patients with HPV-related cancers. Whether T-cell immunity against the HPV oncoproteins E6 and E7 changes during chemoradiotherapy and whether survival is affected by this immunity were examined in the study.

Library preparation employed the immunoSEQ multiplex PCR assay. The immuneACCESS repertoire file appears here via TCRdb, limited to in-frame rearrangements. These files lack a portion of the clones; in checked studies, under half of the deficit traces to unresolved V genes, and the cause of the others is not known. A total of some 2,100 clones appear in this sample, about two thirds of them only once. Around 30% of the sample comes from the top ten. Repertoires were sampled repeatedly over the course of chemoradiotherapy so that clonal expansion in the tumor microenvironment could be followed. Here is what the overall study found, with its caveats: In HPV16-positive patients, expansion of HPV-responsive T cells during chemoradiotherapy was found to be associated with improved recurrence-free survival. Expansion of candidate HPV-specific clones and E7-related TCR motifs was observed in the tumor microenvironment during treatment, whereas no such expansion was observed for non-HPV-specific T cells. The survival association was reported for HPV16-positive patients, and the functional definition of HPV-specific T cells was derived from only a couple of HPV16-positive patients.

The specimen comprised tumor tissue, sampled from a patient who underwent chemoradiotherapy. This clonotype originated in a human donor with HPV-associated anogenital cancer.

The DNA reads TGTGCCAGCAGCTTGGGCGGGTGGAACACTGAAGCTTTCTTT. This translates into CASSLGGWNTEAFF. The rearranged chain carries TRBV7-2 and TRBJ1-1, with the D gene uncertain. V and J lose 3 bases and 1 base, and a span of 9 bases separates them. The cysteine opens and the phenylalanine closes a CDR3 of 14 amino acids. Only the CDR3 region is kept as DNA, spanning 42 bases read in frame from base 1. CDR1 SGHTA and CDR2 FQGNSA are derived from the germline V gene.